These 2 T cell receptor beta chains came from one sample sequenced in a study of T cells after yellow fever vaccination. TCRdb itself ran the 5' RACE reads through MiXCR, one entry per CDR3 protein. This repertoire shows under 700,000 distinct CDR3 sequences, less than 20% found once; its top ten account for 17%. The source was PBMCs, collected more than 4 days after the first yellow fever vaccination. The receptors come from a man younger than 30 who received the YFV17D yellow fever vaccine.

V and J are TRBV12-1 and TRBJ2-4; the table's D call, TRBD2, has no DNA check behind it. TRBV12-1 constitutes a pseudogene. CDR3 length: 10 amino acids. This CDR3 is CASSPSLADF. The CDR3 nucleotides are TGTGCCAGCAGCCCCTCTTTAGCAGACTTC.

The rearrangement joins TRBV5-4 to TRBJ2-5; 12 nucleotides align to TRBD1. J lost 1 base, V lost 4 bases, and 2 bases had no gene match. Germline V gene sequence: CDR1 SGHNT, CDR2 YYREEE (reference sequence). The length of the CDR3 is 15 residues. The CDR3 reads CASSGTGGRQETQYF. In DNA form, the CDR3 reads TGTGCCAGCAGCGGGACAGGGGGCCGCCAAGAGACCCAGTACTTC.